Following are 8 T cell receptor beta chains from one sample sequenced in a study of blood T cell repertoires in COVID-19. TCRdb keeps only in-frame clones here, not all; method: immunoSEQ multiplex PCR. Of tens of thousands of clones listed, about 83% are singletons. Sequencing was performed on peripheral blood. The receptor set was obtained from a woman aged 55 to 70 with acute or convalescent COVID-19.

The genes are TRBV5-1 and TRBJ2-2; D might be TRBD1 (5 bases). Trimming removed 2 bases at V and 3 bases at J, with 11 bases between. Germline V gene sequence: CDR1 SGHRS, CDR2 YFSETQ. CDR3 length: 15 residues. The CDR3 sequence: CASSLGAMDTGELFF. The CDR3 nucleotides read TGCGCCAGCAGCTTAGGGGCGATGGACACCGGGGAGCTGTTTTTT.

The gene calls are TRBV18 and TRBJ2-2; 10 bases align to TRBD1. Germline V CDR1 and CDR2: KGHSH, LQKENI. The J segment lost 6 bases and the V segment lost 3 bases, leaving 7 bases of the junction unmatched. The CDR3 has 16 amino acids. The CDR3 coding sequence is TGTGCCAGCTCACCTATGGGACAGGGGAGACCCGGGGAGCTGTTTTTT. The encoded protein is CASSPMGQGRPGELFF.

This clone has a handful of counts. The V gene is TRBV9, the J gene TRBJ1-6; D unclear. The CDR3 covers 16 residues. Looked up from germline, CDR1 is SGDLS and CDR2 is YYNGEE. V lost 4 bases and J 0 bases, leaving 11 bases between the germline ends. This CDR3 reads CASSPHLSSYNSPLHF. As DNA, the CDR3 is TGTGCCAGCAGCCCCCACCTCAGCTCCTATAATTCACCCCTCCACTTT.

The rearrangement links TRBV6-5 to TRBJ1-5; 7 bases line up with TRBD1. Germline values: CDR1 MNHEY, CDR2 SVGAGI. After removal of 6 bases from V and 2 bases from J, the junction contained 4 bases not matched to a gene. There are 14 residues in the CDR3. CDR3 sequence reads: CASRRQGGNQPQHF. The CDR3 region has the DNA TGTGCCAGCAGACGACAGGGCGGCAATCAGCCCCAGCATTTT.

The genes are TRBV2 and TRBJ2-3; 7 bases agree with TRBD2. This CDR3 has 15 amino acids. V lost 4 bases to trimming and J lost 1 base; unmatched junction nucleotides: 5. Germline V gene sequence: CDR1 SNHLY, CDR2 FYNNEI. DNA of the CDR3: TGTGCCAGCAGTGCGCAGCGGGGAGGCACAGATACGCAGTATTTT. Translating it yields CASSAQRGGTDTQYF.

This sequence joins TRBV2 and TRBJ1-2, with D possibly being TRBD1 (6 bases). Trimming shortened V by 5 bases and J by 6 bases, and 16 bases separated the two germline ends. Germline V gene lookup returns CDR1 SNHLY and CDR2 FYNNEI. The CDR3 has 14 amino acids. CDR3 amino acids: CASSKLGGTDGYTF. For the CDR3, the DNA is TGTGCCAGCAGTAAGCTAGGGGGAACAGATGGCTACACCTTC.

V gene TRBV3-1 (or the pseudogene TRBV3-2) combines with J gene TRBJ1-1; perhaps TRBD1 as D (6 bases). Germline-derived CDR1 and CDR2 are LGHDT and YNNKEL (reference sequence). V dropped 4 bases and J dropped 1 base, with 10 bases sitting between them. The CDR3 sequence is 14 residues long. The CDR3 sequence is CASSPQGTNTEAFF. CDR3 nucleotides: TGTGCCAGCAGCCCACAGGGAACGAACACTGAAGCTTTCTTT.

The rearrangement links TRBV7-3 to TRBJ2-2, with TRBD1 matching over 7 bases. In germline, CDR1 is SGHTA, CDR2 FQGTGA. This CDR3 comprises 15 residues. V lost 2 bases and J lost 4; bases outside the gene matches: 4. The DNA for the CDR3 is TGTGCCAGCAGCTTAGTTACAGGGGTCACCGGGGAGCTGTTTTTT. Translation gives CASSLVTGVTGELFF.